One sample yielded the 23 T cell receptor beta chains listed below, sequenced in a study of shared clonotypes between healthy human individuals. Assay used: immunoSEQ multiplex PCR; TCRdb lists only in-frame clones, some missing. The sample shows 300,000 or so clones, about 74% of them seen only once. The sequencing input was memory CD4+ T cells sorted from blood. Subset indicated: CD45RA-negative fraction. The receptors originated from a man younger than 40 in good health.

V is TRBV5-6 and J is TRBJ2-5, with D maybe TRBD1 (6 bases). Germline CDR1 reads SGHDT; CDR2 reads YYEEEE. V lost 6 bases and J lost 2, with 11 bases in between. This CDR3 has 13 amino acids. The CDR3 DNA reads as TGTGCCAGCAAGCCCAGGGGACAAGAGACCCAGTACTTC. This translates into CASKPRGQETQYF.

This chain connects TRBV27 to TRBJ2-5; 8 bases fit TRBD1. The germline gives CDR1 MNHEY, CDR2 SMNVEV (reference sequence). This CDR3 comprises 15 residues. J gave up 5 bases and V 5 bases, and 10 bases lay outside the gene matches. The CDR3 reads CASSPGTGKEETQYF. CDR3 in DNA: TGTGCCAGCAGTCCTGGGACAGGCAAAGAGGAGACCCAGTACTTC.

V and J are TRBV11-3 and TRBJ2-5, with TRBD2 matching 11 bases. Germline CDR1 SGHNT, CDR2 YENEEA. The CDR3 covers 14 residues. Losses at the gene ends were 5 bases for V and 4 bases for J; bases not matched to a gene: 3. CDR3 sequence reads: CASSPGLAGETQYF. The CDR3 DNA reads TGTGCCAGCAGCCCCGGACTAGCGGGAGAGACCCAGTACTTC.

This clone was seen ten or more times. The chain uses TRBV5-4 and TRBJ2-7, with 10 bases fitting TRBD2. V lost 3 bases and J lost 7; bases outside the gene matches: 7. This CDR3 is built from 14 residues. CDR1 is SGHNT and CDR2 is YYREEE in the germline V gene (reference sequence). CDR3 DNA: TGTGCCAGCAGCTCTTTAGCGGGAGGAATTGAGCAGTACTTC. Amino acid sequence: CASSSLAGGIEQYF.

A few counts support this clone. This chain uses TRBV2 with TRBJ1-2; TRBD1 might be the D (6 bases). V gave up 4 bases and J gave up 2 bases, with 14 bases separating them. This CDR3 contains 15 residues. Germline assignment: CDR1 SNHLY and CDR2 FYNNEI. The CDR3 spells CASSGQVSPNYGYTF. CDR3 bases: TGTGCCAGCAGTGGACAGGTTAGCCCCAACTATGGCTACACCTTC.

This CDR3 reads CASSPGTSGSPQETQYF. CDR3 sequence (DNA): TGTGCCAGCAGCCCAGGGACTAGCGGGAGTCCCCAAGAGACCCAGTACTTC. The V call is TRBV11-1, the J call TRBJ2-5, with TRBD2 identical over 14 bases. This CDR3 is built from 17 residues. Germline lookup yields CDR1 SGHAT and CDR2 FQDESV (reference sequence). V was clipped by 5 bases and J by 1 base; unmatched bases: 6.

This clone was seen only a few times. The rearrangement joins TRBV11-3 to TRBJ2-3; the D gene is possibly TRBD2 (5 bases). The V end lost 0 bases, the J end lost 6 bases, and 7 bases lay between the germline ends. CDR1 SGHNT and CDR2 YENEEA come from the germline V gene. The CDR3 covers 13 residues. The CDR3 nucleotides are TGTGCCAGCAGCTTAGATACGGGGGATACGCAGTATTTT. This encodes CASSLDTGDTQYF.

The CDR3 DNA follows: TGTGCCAGCAGTTTTGCAGGGCGGACCTACGAGCAGTACTTC. Translating it yields CASSFAGRTYEQYF. This chain joins TRBV27 and TRBJ2-7; D is possibly TRBD1 (5 bases). The V gene's germline CDR1 is MNHEY and CDR2 SMNVEV (reference sequence). V shed 3 bases and J shed 2 bases, with 11 bases lying between them. The CDR3 is 14 amino acids.

The rearrangement joins TRBV5-1 to TRBJ1-1; D unclear. The CDR3 extends over 14 amino acids. Trimming cost V 1 base and J 1 base, with 8 bases left between them. Germline V lookup: CDR1 SGHRS, CDR2 YFSETQ. As DNA, the CDR3 is TGCGCCAGCAGCTTGTACAGTCCGAACACTGAAGCTTTCTTT. Translating it yields CASSLYSPNTEAFF.

This clone was recorded a few times. The V gene is TRBV5-1, the J gene TRBJ2-3; D gene ambiguous. Trimming took off 1 base at V and 2 bases at J, with 8 bases between the two ends. Germline V gene sequence: CDR1 SGHRS, CDR2 YFSETQ. CDR3 length: 14 residues. DNA of the CDR3: TGCGCCAGCAGCTTGTTCCTAAACACAGATACGCAGTATTTT. This encodes CASSLFLNTDTQYF.

The rearrangement joins TRBV6-1 to TRBJ1-5, with no clear D. The V gene's germline CDR1 is MNHNS and CDR2 SASEGT. The CDR3 sequence is 14 residues long. V lost 4 bases and J lost 7, with 14 bases in between. CDR3 sequence (DNA): TGTGCCAGCAGTGCCGACTTTCAAGGCCAGCCCCAGCATTTT. Protein product: CASSADFQGQPQHF.

The chain employs TRBV4-1 and TRBJ2-2; D is undetermined. Germline CDR1 and CDR2: MGHRA and YSYEKL. The CDR3 is 13 residues long. V was cut by 0 bases and J by 5 bases, with 4 bases left in between. The CDR3 reads CASSQDKTGELFF. CDR3 DNA sequence: TGCGCCAGCAGCCAAGATAAAACCGGGGAGCTGTTTTTT.

The rearrangement joins TRBV7-8 to TRBJ2-1, with D unclear. The germline gives CDR1 SGHVS, CDR2 FQNEAQ. The CDR3 length is 13 residues. The ends were cut back, 5 bases at V and 4 bases at J, with 9 bases in the middle. The CDR3 DNA sequence: TGTGCCAGCAGCGTTCAGGAGTACAATGAGCAGTTCTTC. Its translation: CASSVQEYNEQFF.

The chain joins TRBV2 to TRBJ1-5; TRBD1 agrees at 8 bases. V dropped 4 bases and J dropped 7; count of bases not matched to a gene: 9. The CDR3 is 15 amino acids. The germline V gene encodes CDR1 SNHLY and CDR2 FYNNEI. DNA of the CDR3: TGTGCCAGCAGTGGCTTTGGACAGGGTGAACAGCCCCAGCATTTT. It translates to CASSGFGQGEQPQHF.

The gene calls are TRBV6-1 and TRBJ2-2; D not resolved. The CDR3 consists of 14 residues. CDR1 is MNHNS, CDR2 SASEGT, per germline. V was trimmed by 4 bases and J by 2 bases, leaving 8 bases between them. CDR3 DNA: TGTGCCAGCAGTGCGACCAGTAACACCGGGGAGCTGTTTTTT. It translates to CASSATSNTGELFF.

The V and J genes are TRBV5-6 and TRBJ2-6, with 9 positions matching TRBD1. Germline V lookup: CDR1 SGHDT, CDR2 YYEEEE. V was pared by 0 bases and J by 3 bases, with 4 bases of the junction left unmatched. The CDR3 has 17 amino acids. CDR3 amino acids: CASSLEQGARGANVLTF. The CDR3 nucleotides read TGTGCCAGCAGCTTGGAACAGGGGGCTCGTGGGGCCAACGTCCTGACTTTC.

This chain joins TRBV6-9 and TRBJ2-7, with D possibly TRBD1 on 5 matching bases. The CDR3 has 16 residues. Between the trimmed V and J ends, which lost 2 bases and 0 bases, there was a span of 14 bases. Germline V gene lookup returns CDR1 MNHGY and CDR2 SVAAGI. The CDR3 DNA sequence: TGTGCCAGCAGTTATCCGTCCGGACACCACTCCTACGAGCAGTACTTC. Amino acids: CASSYPSGHHSYEQYF.

This clone is a singleton in its sample. DNA for the CDR3: TGTGCCAGCAGTCGCCGGACAGGGGAGGATGAGCAGTTCTTC. Its protein is CASSRRTGEDEQFF. The rearrangement joins TRBV6-5 to TRBJ2-1; 9 nucleotides match TRBD1. Trimming took 5 bases from V and 8 from J; bases not matched to a gene: 7. CDR1 and CDR2 (germline): MNHEY, SVGAGI. This CDR3 region has 14 residues.

The chain is built from TRBV2 and TRBJ1-2; TRBD1 might be the D (6 bases). The CDR3 length is 14 residues. Germline V gives CDR1 SNHLY, CDR2 FYNNEI. V dropped 8 bases and J dropped 2 bases, with 15 bases sitting between them. This chain's CDR3 is CASGTDSRNYGYTF. The CDR3 DNA follows: TGTGCCAGCGGAACGGACAGCAGAAACTATGGCTACACCTTC.

This chain uses TRBV10-3 with TRBJ2-1; 10 bases are shared with TRBD2. The CDR3 totals 16 residues. With V trimmed by 5 bases and J by 7 bases, 11 bases remained unmatched. The germline V gene has CDR1 ENHRY and CDR2 SYGVKD. Written as DNA, the CDR3 is TGTGCCATCAGTCGCCTAGCGGGAGTACTGAAAAATGAGCAGTTCTTC. Translation gives CAISRLAGVLKNEQFF.

Regarding this clone: The junction departs from germline at one end; a sequencing error may be responsible. J is TRBJ1-1 and V is TRBV2; D is undetermined. There are 16 residues in the CDR3. Per the germline V gene, CDR1 is SNHLY and CDR2 is FYNNEI. Here the CDR3 reads CASSEGRIFAGTEAFF. Here the CDR3 DNA reads TGTGCCAGCAGCGAAGGACGGATTTTTGCGGGCACTGAAGCTTTCTTT. Full variable domain (remainder filled in from reference TRBV2 and TRBJ1-1): EPEVTQTPSHQVTQMGQEVILRCVPISNHLYFYWYRQILGQKVEFLVSFYNNEISEKSEIFDDQFSVERPDGSNFTLKIRSTKLEDSAMYFCASSEGRIFAGTEAFFGQGTRLTVV.

To note about this clone: Other DNA variants within this sample encode the same CDR3. The chain has TRBV5-1 and TRBJ2-3; D uncertain. The CDR3 spans 14 residues. Germline loops: CDR1 SGHRS, CDR2 YFSETQ. Between the trimmed V and J ends, which lost 4 bases and 0 bases, there was a span of 9 bases. CDR3 in DNA: TGCGCCAGCAGCCCGGGCCGCAGCACAGATACGCAGTATTTT. This codes for CASSPGRSTDTQYF.

This clone was recorded at least ten times. The chain couples TRBV7-2 to TRBJ2-2; no clear D gene. Germline V gene lookup returns CDR1 SGHTA and CDR2 FQGNSA. V was pared by 1 base and J by 4 bases, with 4 bases between. The CDR3 contains 13 residues. For the CDR3, the DNA is TGTGCCAGCAGCTTAGATTTCACCGGGGAGCTGTTTTTT. Translation gives CASSLDFTGELFF.